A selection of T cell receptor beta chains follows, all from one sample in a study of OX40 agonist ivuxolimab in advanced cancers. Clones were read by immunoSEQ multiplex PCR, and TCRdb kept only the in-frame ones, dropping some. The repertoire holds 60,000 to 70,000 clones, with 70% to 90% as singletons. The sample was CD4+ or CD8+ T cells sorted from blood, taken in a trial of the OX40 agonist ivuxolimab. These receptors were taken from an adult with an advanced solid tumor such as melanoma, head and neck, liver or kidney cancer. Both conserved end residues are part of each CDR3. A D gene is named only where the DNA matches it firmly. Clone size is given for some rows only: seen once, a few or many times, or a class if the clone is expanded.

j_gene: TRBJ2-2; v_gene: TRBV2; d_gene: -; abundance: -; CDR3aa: CASRYDGTNTGELFF; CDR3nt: TGTGCCAGCAGGTACGACGGAACGAACACCGGGGAGCTGTTTTTT
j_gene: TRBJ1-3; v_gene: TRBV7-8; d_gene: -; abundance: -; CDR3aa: CASSLQISSGNTIYF; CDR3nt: TGTGCCAGCAGCCTACAGATTAGCTCTGGAAACACCATATATTTT
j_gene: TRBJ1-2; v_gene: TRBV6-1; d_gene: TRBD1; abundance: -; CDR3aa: CASSPRQGGNGYTF; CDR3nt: TGTGCCAGCAGTCCCCGACAGGGGGGAAATGGCTACACCTTC
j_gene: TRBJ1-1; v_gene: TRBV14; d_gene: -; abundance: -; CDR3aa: CASSQFLDTEAFF; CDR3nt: TGTGCCAGCAGCCAATTTCTGGACACTGAAGCTTTCTTT
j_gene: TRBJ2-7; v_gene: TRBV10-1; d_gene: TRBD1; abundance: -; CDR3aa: CASSPGTGVEQYF; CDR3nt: TGCGCCAGCAGTCCCGGGACAGGGGTCGAGCAGTACTTC
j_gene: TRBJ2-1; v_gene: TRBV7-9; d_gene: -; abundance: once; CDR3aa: CASSLVSGSDEQFF; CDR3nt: TGTGCCAGCAGCTTAGTATCCGGGTCCGATGAGCAGTTCTTC
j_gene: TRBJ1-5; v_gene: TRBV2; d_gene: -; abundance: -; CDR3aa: CASRETGEDQPQHF; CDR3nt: TGTGCCAGCAGAGAGACAGGAGAGGATCAGCCCCAGCATTTT
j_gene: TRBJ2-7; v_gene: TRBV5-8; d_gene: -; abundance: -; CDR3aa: CASSLWGVAEQYF; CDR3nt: TGTGCCAGCAGCTTGTGGGGGGTCGCCGAGCAGTACTTC
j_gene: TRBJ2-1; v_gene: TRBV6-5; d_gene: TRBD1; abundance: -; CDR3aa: CASSWDSYNEQFF; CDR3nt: TGTGCCAGCAGTTGGGACAGCTACAATGAGCAGTTCTTC
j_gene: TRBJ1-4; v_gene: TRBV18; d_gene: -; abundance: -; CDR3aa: CASSLQTGENEKLFF; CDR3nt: TGTGCCAGCTCACTCCAGACGGGGGAGAATGAAAAACTGTTTTTT
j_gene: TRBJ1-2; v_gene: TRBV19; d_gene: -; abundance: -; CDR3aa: CASSSRWDGYTF; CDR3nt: TGTGCCAGTAGTTCCCGTTGGGATGGCTACACCTTC
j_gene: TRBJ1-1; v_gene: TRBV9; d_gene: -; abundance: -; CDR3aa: CASSPGGQSTEAFF; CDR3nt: TGTGCCAGCAGCCCGGGGGGCCAGAGCACTGAAGCTTTCTTT
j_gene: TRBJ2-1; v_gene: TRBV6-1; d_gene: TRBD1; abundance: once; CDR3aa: CASSEMIGQVEQFF; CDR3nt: TGTGCCAGCAGTGAAATGATTGGACAGGTGGAGCAGTTCTTC
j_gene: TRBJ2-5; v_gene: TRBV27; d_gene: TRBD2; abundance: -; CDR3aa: CASSLSPSGETQYF; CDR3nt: TGTGCCAGCAGTTTATCGCCTAGCGGGGAGACCCAGTACTTC
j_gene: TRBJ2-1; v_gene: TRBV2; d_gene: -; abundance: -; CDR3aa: CASSLENEQFF; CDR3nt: TGTGCCAGCAGCCTTGAGAATGAGCAGTTCTTC
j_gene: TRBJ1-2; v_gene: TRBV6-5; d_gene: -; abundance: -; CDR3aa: CASSEVTANYGYTF; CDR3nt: TGTGCCAGCAGTGAAGTAACGGCTAACTATGGCTACACCTTC
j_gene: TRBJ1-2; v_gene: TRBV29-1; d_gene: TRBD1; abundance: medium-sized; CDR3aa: CSVNRGQDIYTF; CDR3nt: TGCAGCGTTAACCGGGGACAGGACATCTACACCTTC
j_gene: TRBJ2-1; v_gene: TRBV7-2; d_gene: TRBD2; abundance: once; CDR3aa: CASSLVGTSGYNEQFF; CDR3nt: TGTGCCAGCAGCTTAGTAGGGACTAGCGGTTACAATGAGCAGTTCTTC
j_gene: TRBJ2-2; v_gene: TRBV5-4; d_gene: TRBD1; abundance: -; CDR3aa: CASSLGTEDTGELFF; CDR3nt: TGTGCCAGCAGCTTAGGGACAGAGGACACCGGGGAGCTGTTTTTT
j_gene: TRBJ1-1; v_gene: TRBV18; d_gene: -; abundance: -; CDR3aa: CASSTQGNTEAFF; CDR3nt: TGTGCCAGCTCAACACAAGGGAACACTGAAGCTTTCTTT
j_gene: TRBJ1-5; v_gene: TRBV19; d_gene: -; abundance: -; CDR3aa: CASSSRDGDQPQHF; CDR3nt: TGTGCCAGTAGTTCCCGGGACGGCGATCAGCCCCAGCATTTT
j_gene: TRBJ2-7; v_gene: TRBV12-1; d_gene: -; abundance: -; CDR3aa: CASSWSGTGEYEQYF; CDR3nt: TGTGCCAGCAGCTGGTCCGGGACAGGGGAATACGAGCAGTACTTC
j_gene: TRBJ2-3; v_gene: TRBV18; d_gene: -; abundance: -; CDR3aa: CASSPDRATDTQYF; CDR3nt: TGTGCCAGCTCACCAGACAGAGCAACAGATACGCAGTATTTT
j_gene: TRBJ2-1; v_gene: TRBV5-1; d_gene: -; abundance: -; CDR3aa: CASSLSSSYYNEQFF; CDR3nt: TGCGCCAGCAGCTTGTCCAGCTCCTACTACAATGAGCAGTTCTTC
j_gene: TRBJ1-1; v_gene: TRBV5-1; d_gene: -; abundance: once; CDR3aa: CASSLEGPGNTEAFF; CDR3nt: TGCGCCAGCAGCTTGGAGGGGCCGGGGAACACTGAAGCTTTCTTT
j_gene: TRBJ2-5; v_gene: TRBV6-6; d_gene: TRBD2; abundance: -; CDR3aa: CASKPAGVPQETQYF; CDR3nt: TGTGCCAGCAAACCAGCGGGAGTCCCCCAAGAGACCCAGTACTTC
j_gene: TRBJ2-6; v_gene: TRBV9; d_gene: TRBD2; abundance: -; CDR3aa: CASSAAGVAGANVLTF; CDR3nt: TGTGCCAGCAGCGCGGCGGGGGTGGCTGGGGCCAACGTCCTGACTTTC
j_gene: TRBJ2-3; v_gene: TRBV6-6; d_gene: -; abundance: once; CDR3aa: CASKASLPTDTQYF; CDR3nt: TGTGCCAGCAAGGCTAGCCTTCCAACAGATACGCAGTATTTT
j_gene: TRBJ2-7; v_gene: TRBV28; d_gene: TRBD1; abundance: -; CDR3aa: CATTGTGPYEQYF; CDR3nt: TGTGCCACCACCGGGACAGGACCCTACGAGCAGTACTTC
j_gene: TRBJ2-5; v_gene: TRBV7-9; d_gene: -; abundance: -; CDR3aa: CASSRDQAGTQYF; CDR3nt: TGTGCCAGCAGCCGGGACCAGGCGGGGACCCAGTACTTC
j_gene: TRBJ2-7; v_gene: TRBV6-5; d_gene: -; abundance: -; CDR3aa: CASSERGPTSEQYF; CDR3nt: TGTGCCAGCAGTGAAAGGGGACCGACTTCGGAGCAGTACTTC
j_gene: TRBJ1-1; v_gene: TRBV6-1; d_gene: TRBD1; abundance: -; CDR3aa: CASPSDRGNTEAFF; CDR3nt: TGTGCCAGCCCTTCGGACAGGGGGAACACTGAAGCTTTCTTT
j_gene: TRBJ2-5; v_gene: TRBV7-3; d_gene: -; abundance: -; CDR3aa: CASSSTVTETQYF; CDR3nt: TGTGCCAGCAGCTCGACAGTGACGGAGACCCAGTACTTC
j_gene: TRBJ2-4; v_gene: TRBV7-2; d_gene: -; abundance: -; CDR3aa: CASSLGGDPRVAKNIQYF; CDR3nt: TGTGCCAGCAGCTTGGGGGGCGACCCACGAGTAGCCAAAAACATTCAGTACTTC
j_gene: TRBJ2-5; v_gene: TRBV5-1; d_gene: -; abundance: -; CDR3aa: CASSFRREETQYF; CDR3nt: TGCGCCAGCAGCTTCCGGAGAGAAGAGACCCAGTACTTC
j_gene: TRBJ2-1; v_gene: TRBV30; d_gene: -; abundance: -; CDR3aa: CAWGTALGEQFF; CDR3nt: TGTGCCTGGGGAACCGCGTTAGGTGAGCAGTTCTTC
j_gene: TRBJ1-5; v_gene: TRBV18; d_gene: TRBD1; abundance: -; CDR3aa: CASSPPGQGISNQPQHF; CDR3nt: TGTGCCAGCTCACCACCGGGACAGGGGATCAGCAATCAGCCCCAGCATTTT
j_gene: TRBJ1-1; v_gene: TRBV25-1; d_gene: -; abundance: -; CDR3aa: CASSEYIGGVNTEAFF; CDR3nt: TGTGCCAGCAGTGAATATATCGGGGGAGTGAACACTGAAGCTTTCTTT
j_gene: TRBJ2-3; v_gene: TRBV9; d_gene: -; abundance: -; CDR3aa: CASNSGGPGTQYF; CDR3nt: TGTGCCAGCAATAGTGGAGGACCGGGTACGCAGTATTTT
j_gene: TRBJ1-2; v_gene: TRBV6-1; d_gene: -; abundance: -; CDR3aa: CASSAQGHTSPYGYTF; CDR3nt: TGTGCCAGCAGTGCCCAGGGGCACACATCCCCTTATGGCTACACCTTC
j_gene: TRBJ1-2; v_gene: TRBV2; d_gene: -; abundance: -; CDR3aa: CAIQGRNGYTF; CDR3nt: TGTGCCATTCAGGGTAGGAATGGCTACACCTTC
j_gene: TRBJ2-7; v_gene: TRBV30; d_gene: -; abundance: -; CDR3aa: CAWDKSTATGQYF; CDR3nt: TGTGCCTGGGACAAATCGACAGCAACGGGGCAGTACTTC
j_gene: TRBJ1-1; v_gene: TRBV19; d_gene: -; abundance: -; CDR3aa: CATNGILGTEAFF; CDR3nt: TGTGCCACAAACGGGATTTTGGGCACTGAAGCTTTCTTT
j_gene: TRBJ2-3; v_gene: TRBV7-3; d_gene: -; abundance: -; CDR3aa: CASSSRQTDTQYF; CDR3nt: TGTGCCAGCAGCTCCCGACAGACAGATACGCAGTATTTT
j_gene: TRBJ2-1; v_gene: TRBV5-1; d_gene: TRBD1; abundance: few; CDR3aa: CASSYGTGKNEQFF; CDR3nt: TGCGCCAGCAGCTATGGGACAGGGAAAAATGAGCAGTTCTTC